This T cell receptor (beta chain) is drawn from a study of T cell responses to AZD1222 COVID-19 vaccine. Recipients boosted at about 4 weeks or about 12 weeks are pooled. Findings and limits, study-wide: The study reported that nearly half of spike-specific TCRs target unmutated variant regions.

A remark on this clone: Its antigen is not known.

Using immunoSEQ multiplex PCR, the repertoire was profiled, and TCRdb retains in-frame clones only, with some absent. The sample has 200,000 or so clones, approximately 93% seen once. This TCR came from an adult who received the AZD1222 COVID-19 vaccine. The specimen comprised peripheral blood, sampled 28 days after the second AZD1222 dose.

The CDR3 nucleotides are TGTGCCAGCAGCCCCAAAGGCCCTTTAGCCATATATTTT. Its translation is CASSPKGPLAIYF. The rearrangement links TRBV7-9 to TRBJ1-3; D uncertain. The V and J ends lost 5 bases and 11 bases respectively, with 16 bases between them. This CDR3 comprises 13 residues. CDR1 is SEHNR, CDR2 FQNEAQ, per germline (reference sequence).